One and the same sample provided the 22 T cell receptor beta chains below, sequenced in a study of tumor and adjacent non-tumor tissue in lung cancer (dated by TCRdb to about 2018). RNA was isolated from bulk unsorted tissue, and RNA quality was assessed with a NanoDrop ND-1000 and an Agilent 2100. Libraries were built with multiplex PCR. For sequencing, an Illumina HiSeq 2500 was employed. TCRbeta libraries were constructed through three rounds of nested PCR with primers (Table S4) according to protocols modified from ARM-PCR. TCRdb's own reprocessing of the public reads used fastp at Q25 and MiXCR and kept productive beta chains. Each CDR3 protein appears once, grouped with its most common genes and DNA. The sample has over 110,000 distinct CDR3 sequences on record, approximately 66% of them singletons. Clones ranked in the top ten supply 18% of the sample. The sequenced material came from lung tumor tissue. These receptors all come from a man in his 60s with small cell lung cancer.

The chain joins TRBV6-1 to TRBJ2-5, with a weak D call TRBD2 (5 bases). Trimming stripped 2 bases from V and 0 bases from J, with 10 bases between. The germline gives CDR1 MNHNS, CDR2 SASEGT. The CDR3 totals 15 residues. The CDR3 protein is CASSESGVYQETQYF. The CDR3 coding sequence is TGTGCCAGCAGTGAATCCGGGGTGTACCAAGAGACCCAGTACTTC.

By share, this clonotype ranks as large (0.1 to 1%). The CDR3 here is CASSTKNEDEQFF. DNA of the CDR3: TGTGCCAGCAGCACAAAGAATGAGGATGAGCAGTTCTTC. The gene calls are TRBV11-3 and TRBJ2-1, with D unclear. Trimming took 5 bases from V and 8 from J, leaving 13 bases between them. Germline V gene data show CDR1 as SGHNT and CDR2 as YENEEA. The CDR3 contains 13 residues.

V gene TRBV30 combines with J gene TRBJ1-5; 8 bases match TRBD1. Germline V gene lookup returns CDR1 GTSNPN and CDR2 SVGIG (reference sequence). The CDR3 is 15 residues long. The junction had 8 bases not matched to a gene; V was cut back by 3 bases and J by 4 bases. CDR3: CAWRPKGQENQPQHF. DNA for the CDR3: TGTGCCTGGAGGCCTAAGGGACAGGAAAATCAGCCCCAGCATTTT.

In its sample, this clonotype was seen once. At one end, the junction sequence differs from germline, possibly due to a read error. J is TRBJ2-3 and V is TRBV20-1; D is possibly TRBD2 (5 bases). The CDR3 runs to 14 residues. The V gene's germline CDR1 is DFQATT and CDR2 SNEGSKA (reference sequence). CDR3 amino acids: CSASREDGTDTHYF. The CDR3, as DNA: TGCAGTGCTAGTCGGGAAGACGGCACAGATACGCATTATTTT.

Turning to this clonotype: One base away lies a much larger clone, so this may be a sequencing read error. The rearrangement links TRBV20-1 to TRBJ2-1; D gene unclear. The CDR3 runs to 12 residues. The germline gives CDR1 DFQATT, CDR2 SNEGSKA (reference sequence). Deletions cut 2 bases from V and 7 bases from J, with 9 bases between. CDR3 in amino acids: CSARKGSNEQFF. The CDR3 DNA reads as TGCAGTGCTAGAAAAGGGTCGAATGAGCAGTTCTTC.

This clonotype was recorded at least ten times. The V gene is TRBV20-1, the J gene TRBJ2-5; TRBD1 matches 11 bases. V lost 1 base to trimming and J lost 5 bases; unmatched junction nucleotides: 9. The CDR3 has 16 residues. Germline CDR1 is DFQATT and CDR2 is SNEGSKA (reference sequence). CDR3: CSARVLGQGVVETQYF. CDR3 nucleotide sequence: TGCAGTGCTAGAGTTTTGGGACAGGGGGTGGTCGAGACCCAGTACTTC.

This clonotype has a count of ten or more. The chain recombines TRBV6-2 or TRBV6-3 with TRBJ2-7; tentative D call: TRBD2 (7 bases). CDR1 and CDR2 (germline): MNHEY, SVGEGT. This CDR3 is 13 amino acids long. V lost 2 bases to trimming and J lost 6 bases, with 11 bases between them. Here the CDR3 reads CASSYLGGREQYV. The CDR3 DNA sequence: TGTGCCAGCAGTTACCTGGGGGGGCGCGAGCAGTACGTC.

This clonotype showed up many times. V and J are TRBV29-1 and TRBJ2-1; D not resolved. The CDR3 is 11 residues long. V lost 7 bases, J lost 8 bases, and 12 bases lay in between. The V gene's germline CDR1 is SQVTM and CDR2 ANQGSEA. In nucleotides, the CDR3 is TGCAGCGCCCAAGTTAGGGATGAGCAGTTCTTC. Protein: CSAQVRDEQFF.

The genes are TRBV11-1 and TRBJ2-1, with D perhaps TRBD2 (6 bases). Germline-derived CDR1 and CDR2 are SGHAT and FQDESV (reference sequence). The CDR3 runs to 15 residues. Trimming took off 5 bases at V and 6 bases at J, with 17 bases between the two ends. DNA for the CDR3: TGTGCCAGCAGCCCTGTACTAGCAGGATTCAATGAGCAGTTCTTC. Its translation: CASSPVLAGFNEQFF.

With respect to this clonotype: One end of the junction varies from germline; a read error may be responsible. CDR3 sequence: CTSSSVLAGGPYNEQFF. The CDR3, as DNA: TGTACCAGCAGTTCGGTACTAGCGGGAGGGCCCTACAATGAGCAGTTCTTC. The chain carries TRBV11-3 and TRBJ2-1; 13 bases line up with TRBD2. The CDR3 length is 17 residues. Per germline, CDR1 SGHNT and CDR2 YENEEA. The whole variable domain, remainder taken from reference TRBV11-3 and TRBJ2-1, is EAGVVQSPRYKIIEKKQPVAFWCNPISGHNTLYWYLQNLGQGPELLIRYENEEAVDDSQLPKDRFSAERLKGVDSTLKIQPAELGDSAVYLCTSSSVLAGGPYNEQFFGPGTRLTVL.

This clonotype was counted ten times or more. The chain employs TRBV24-1 and TRBJ1-5; D is ambiguous. Germline CDR1 reads KGHDR; CDR2 reads SFDVKD. The CDR3 is 16 amino acids. Trimming took off 5 bases at V and 1 base at J, with 14 bases between the two ends. The CDR3 sequence: CATSGVGEGSNQPQHF. Written as DNA, the CDR3 is TGTGCCACCAGTGGGGTGGGAGAAGGGAGCAATCAGCCCCAGCATTTT.

There are many counts of this clonotype. This chain links TRBV20-1 with TRBJ2-5; D perhaps matches TRBD2 (6 bases). Germline V gene lookup returns CDR1 DFQATT and CDR2 SNEGSKA (reference sequence). V was pared by 6 bases and J by 5 bases, with 16 bases between. The CDR3 runs to 13 residues. The CDR3 DNA reads TGCAGTGCGGCTAGCGTTAGCTACGAGACCCAGTACTTC. Protein sequence: CSAASVSYETQYF.

The chain is built from TRBV29-1 and TRBJ2-3; tentatively, D is TRBD2 (6 bases). The germline V gene has CDR1 SQVTM and CDR2 ANQGSEA. The CDR3 consists of 13 residues. The V and J ends lost 6 bases and 5 bases respectively, with 15 bases between them. CDR3 coding DNA: TGCAGCGTCGCTAGCGTGAGGGGAGATACGCAGTATTTT. This gives the protein CSVASVRGDTQYF.

This chain links TRBV6-5 with TRBJ2-7; D might be TRBD2 (7 bases). This CDR3 spans 15 amino acids. Germline values: CDR1 MNHEY, CDR2 SVGAGI. The CDR3 bases are TGTACCAGCAGGGGAGGGCTAGCGCCAGGCTACGAGCAGTGCGTC. This codes for CTSRGGLAPGYEQCV.

V usage is TRBV6-1 and J usage is TRBJ2-7, with D unresolved. CDR1 and CDR2 from the germline V gene are MNHNS and SASEGT. CDR3 length equals 13 residues. The CDR3 is CAGSQIRSYEQYV. The CDR3 DNA reads as TGTGCCGGCAGTCAAATTAGAAGCTACGAGCAGTACGTC.

As regards this clonotype: At one end the junction does not follow the germline gene, possibly because of a read error. This rearrangement joins TRBV11-2 to TRBJ2-1; D call uncertain. The CDR3 consists of 13 residues. Germline CDR1 is SGHAT and CDR2 is FQNNGV. CDR3 region: CANSLDPINEQFF. In nucleotides, the CDR3 is TGTGCCAACAGCTTAGACCCAATCAATGAGCAGTTCTTC.

V gene TRBV5-1 combines with J gene TRBJ2-7; TRBD2 matches at 12 bases. The CDR3 runs to 17 residues. V gave up 0 bases and J gave up 2 bases; unmatched junction bases: 6. CDR1 and CDR2 from the germline V gene are SGHRS and YFSETQ. CDR3 protein: CASSLETSGRGPYEQYF. The CDR3 DNA reads as TGCGCCAGCAGCTTGGAGACTAGCGGGAGAGGCCCCTACGAGCAGTACTTC.

This clonotype was counted a few times. This chain links TRBV20-1 with TRBJ2-1, with 9 positions matching TRBD2. This CDR3 comprises 17 residues. Germline V lookup: CDR1 DFQATT, CDR2 SNEGSKA (reference sequence). The ends lost 2 bases at V and 5 bases at J; junction bases unmatched: 13. DNA for the CDR3: TGCAGTGCTAGACCCCTAGCGGGAAGACCCTCTAACAATGAGCAGTTCTTC. Translation: CSARPLAGRPSNNEQFF.

As to this clonotype: The CDR3 end shows no conserved phenylalanine or tryptophan, and so a read error is likely. The chain has TRBV6-5 and TRBJ2-3; 8 bases are shared with TRBD2. Germline CDR1 is MNHEY and CDR2 is SVGAGI. There are 17 residues in the CDR3. The CDR3 nucleotides read TGTGCCAGCAATTACCCGGGGGGGGCGGGTATCACAGATACGCAGTATATT. Encoded protein: CASNYPGGAGITDTQYI.

A remark on this clonotype: The junction and the germline gene differ at one end; a read error may be behind it. This chain uses TRBV11-1 with TRBJ2-1; D unresolved. Germline lookup yields CDR1 SGHAT and CDR2 FQDESV (reference sequence). The CDR3 is 14 amino acids. The CDR3 sequence is CSSSLEPTYNEQSF. As DNA, the CDR3 is TGTTCCAGTAGCTTAGAACCTACTTACAATGAGCAGTCCTTC.

Comments on this clonotype: No conserved phenylalanine or tryptophan is present at the end of the CDR3, so a read error is the likely explanation. The rearrangement links TRBV12-3 or TRBV12-4 to TRBJ2-7, with D possibly TRBD2 on 6 matching bases. V was cut by 2 bases and J by 2 bases, with 19 bases left in between. This CDR3 comprises 17 residues. The CDR3 sequence: CASSLRGDSRNAYEQYY. In DNA form, the CDR3 reads TGTGCCAGCAGTTTACGCGGGGATTCTCGTAACGCCTACGAGCAGTACTAC.

There are a few counts of this clonotype. The rearrangement uses TRBV20-1 and TRBJ1-5; D uncertain. V was trimmed by 6 bases and J by 0 bases, leaving 12 bases between them. The CDR3 totals 14 residues. Germline V gene sequence: CDR1 DFQATT, CDR2 SNEGSKA (reference sequence). CDR3 residues: CSARLADSNQPQHF. The CDR3 coding sequence is TGCAGTGCCCGCCTGGCAGATAGCAATCAGCCCCAGCATTTT.